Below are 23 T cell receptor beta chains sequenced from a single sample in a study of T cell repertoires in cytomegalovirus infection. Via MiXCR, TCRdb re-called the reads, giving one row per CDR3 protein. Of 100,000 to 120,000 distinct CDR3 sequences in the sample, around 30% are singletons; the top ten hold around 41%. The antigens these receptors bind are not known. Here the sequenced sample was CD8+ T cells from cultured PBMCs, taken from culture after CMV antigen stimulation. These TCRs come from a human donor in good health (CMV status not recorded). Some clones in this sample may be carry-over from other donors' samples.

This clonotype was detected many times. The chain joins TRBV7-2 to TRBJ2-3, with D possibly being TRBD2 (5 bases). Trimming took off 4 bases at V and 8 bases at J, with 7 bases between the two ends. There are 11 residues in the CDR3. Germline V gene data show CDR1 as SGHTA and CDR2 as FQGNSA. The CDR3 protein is CASSSSGTQYF. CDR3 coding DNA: TGTGCCAGCAGCTCCAGCGGTACGCAGTATTTT. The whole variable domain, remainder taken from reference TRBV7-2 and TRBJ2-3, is GAGVSQSPSNKVTEKGKDVELRCDPISGHTALYWYRQSLGQGLEFLIYFQGNSAPDKSGLPSDRFSAERTGGSVSTLTIQRTQQEDSAVYLCASSSSGTQYFGPGTRLTVL.

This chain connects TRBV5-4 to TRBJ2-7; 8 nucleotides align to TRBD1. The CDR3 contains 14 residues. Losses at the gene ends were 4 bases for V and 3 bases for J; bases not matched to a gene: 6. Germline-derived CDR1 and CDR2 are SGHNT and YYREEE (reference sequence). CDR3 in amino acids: CASSPAGTGYEQYF. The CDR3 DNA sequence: TGTGCCAGCAGCCCCGCCGGGACAGGCTACGAGCAGTACTTC.

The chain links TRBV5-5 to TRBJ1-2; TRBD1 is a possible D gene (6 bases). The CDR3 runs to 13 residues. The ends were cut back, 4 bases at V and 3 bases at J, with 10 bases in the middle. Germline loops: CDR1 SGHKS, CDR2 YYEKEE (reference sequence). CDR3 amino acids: CASSMDSYYGYTF. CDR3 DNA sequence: TGTGCCAGCAGCATGGACAGTTACTATGGCTACACCTTC.

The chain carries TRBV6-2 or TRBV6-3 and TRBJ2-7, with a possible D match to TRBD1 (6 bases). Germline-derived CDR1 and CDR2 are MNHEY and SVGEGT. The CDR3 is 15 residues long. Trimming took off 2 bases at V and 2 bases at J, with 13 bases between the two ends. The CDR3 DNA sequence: TGTGCCAGCAGTTACGGGAACAGGGTTACCTACGAGCAGTACTTC. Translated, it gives CASSYGNRVTYEQYF.

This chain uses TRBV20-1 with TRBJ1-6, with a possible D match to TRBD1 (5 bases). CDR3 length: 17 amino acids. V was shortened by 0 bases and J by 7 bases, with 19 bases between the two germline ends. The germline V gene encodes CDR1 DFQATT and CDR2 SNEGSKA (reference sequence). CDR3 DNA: TGCAGTGCTAGAGATGTATCAGGGAGAGGATGGAATTCACCCCTCCACTTT. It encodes CSARDVSGRGWNSPLHF.

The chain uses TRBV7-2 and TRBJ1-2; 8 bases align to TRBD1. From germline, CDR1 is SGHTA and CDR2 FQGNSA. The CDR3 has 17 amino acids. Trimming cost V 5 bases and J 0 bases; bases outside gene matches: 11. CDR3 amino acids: CASSRDNGQGTNYGYTF. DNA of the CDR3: TGTGCCAGCAGCCGAGACAATGGACAGGGAACTAACTATGGCTACACCTTC. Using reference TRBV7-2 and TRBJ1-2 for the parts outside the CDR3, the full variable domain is GAGVSQSPSNKVTEKGKDVELRCDPISGHTALYWYRQSLGQGLEFLIYFQGNSAPDKSGLPSDRFSAERTGGSVSTLTIQRTQQEDSAVYLCASSRDNGQGTNYGYTFGSGTRLTVV.

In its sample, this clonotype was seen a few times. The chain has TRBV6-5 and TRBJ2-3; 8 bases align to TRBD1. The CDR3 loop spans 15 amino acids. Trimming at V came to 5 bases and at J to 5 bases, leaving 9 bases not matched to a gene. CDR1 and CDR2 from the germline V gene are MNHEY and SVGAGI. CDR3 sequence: CASSLQTGERDTQYF. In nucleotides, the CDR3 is TGTGCCAGCAGTCTCCAGACAGGGGAAAGAGATACGCAGTATTTT.

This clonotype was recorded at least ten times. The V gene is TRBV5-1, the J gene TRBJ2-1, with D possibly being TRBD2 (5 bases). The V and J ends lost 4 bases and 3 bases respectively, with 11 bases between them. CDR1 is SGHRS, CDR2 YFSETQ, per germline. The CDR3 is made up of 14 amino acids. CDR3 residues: CASSPAGGYNEQFF. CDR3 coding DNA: TGCGCCAGCAGCCCGGCGGGTGGCTACAATGAGCAGTTCTTC. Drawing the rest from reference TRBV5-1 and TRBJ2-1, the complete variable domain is KAGVTQTPRYLIKTRGQQVTLSCSPISGHRSVSWYQQTPGQGLQFLFEYFSETQRNKGNFPGRFSGRQFSNSRSEMNVSTLELGDSALYLCASSPAGGYNEQFFGPGTRLTVL.

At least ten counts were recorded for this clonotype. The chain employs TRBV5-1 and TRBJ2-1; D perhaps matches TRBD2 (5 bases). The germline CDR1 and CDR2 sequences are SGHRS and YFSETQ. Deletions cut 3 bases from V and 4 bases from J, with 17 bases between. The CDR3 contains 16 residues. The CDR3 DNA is TGCGCCAGCAGCTCGCGGACTGGAGAGCCTTACAATGAGCAGTTCTTC. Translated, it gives CASSSRTGEPYNEQFF.

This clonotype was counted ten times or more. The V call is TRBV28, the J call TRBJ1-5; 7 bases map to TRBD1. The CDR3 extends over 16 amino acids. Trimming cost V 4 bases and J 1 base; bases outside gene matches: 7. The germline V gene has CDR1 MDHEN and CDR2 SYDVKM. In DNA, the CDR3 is TGTGCCAGCAGTTCGACCGGGACAGAGAGCAATCAGCCCCAGCATTTT. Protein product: CASSSTGTESNQPQHF.

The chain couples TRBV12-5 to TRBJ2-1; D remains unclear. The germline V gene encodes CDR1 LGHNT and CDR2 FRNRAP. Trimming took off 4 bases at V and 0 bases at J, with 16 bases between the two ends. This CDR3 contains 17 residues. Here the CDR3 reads CASGSFPTLGSYNEQFF. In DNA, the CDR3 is TGTGCTAGTGGTTCCTTCCCGACTCTGGGCTCCTACAATGAGCAGTTCTTC. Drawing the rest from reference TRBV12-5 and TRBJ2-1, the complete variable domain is DARVTQTPRHKVTEMGQEVTMRCQPILGHNTVFWYRQTMMQGLELLAYFRNRAPLDDSGMPKDRFSAEMPDATLATLKIQPSEPRDSAVYFCASGSFPTLGSYNEQFFGPGTRLTVL.

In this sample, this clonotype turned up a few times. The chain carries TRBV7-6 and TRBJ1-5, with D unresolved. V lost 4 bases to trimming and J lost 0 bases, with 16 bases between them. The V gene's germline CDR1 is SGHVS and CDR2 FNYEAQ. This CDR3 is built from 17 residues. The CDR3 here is CASSSTLMENSNQPQHF. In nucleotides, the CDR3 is TGTGCCAGCAGCTCAACCCTGATGGAAAATAGCAATCAGCCCCAGCATTTT. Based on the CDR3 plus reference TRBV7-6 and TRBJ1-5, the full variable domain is GAGVSQSPRYKVTKRGQDVALRCDPISGHVSLYWYRQALGQGPEFLTYFNYEAQQDKSGLPNDRFSAERPEGSISTLTIQRTEQRDSAMYRCASSSTLMENSNQPQHFGDGTRLSIL.

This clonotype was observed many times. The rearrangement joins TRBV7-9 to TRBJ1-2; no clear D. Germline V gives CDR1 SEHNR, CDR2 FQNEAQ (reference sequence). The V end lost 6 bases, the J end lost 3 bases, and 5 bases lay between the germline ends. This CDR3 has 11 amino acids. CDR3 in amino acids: CASSQDYGYTF. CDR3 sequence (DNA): TGTGCCAGCAGTCAGGACTATGGCTACACCTTC. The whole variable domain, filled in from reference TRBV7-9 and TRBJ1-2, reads DTGVSQNPRHKITKRGQNVTFRCDPISEHNRLYWYRQTLGQGPEFLTYFQNEAQLEKSRLLSDRFSAERPKGSFSTLEIQRTEQGDSAMYLCASSQDYGYTFGSGTRLTVV.

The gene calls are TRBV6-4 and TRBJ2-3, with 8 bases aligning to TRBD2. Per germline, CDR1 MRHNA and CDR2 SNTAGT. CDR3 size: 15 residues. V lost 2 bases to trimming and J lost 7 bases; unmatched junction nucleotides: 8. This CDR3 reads CASSDKAGGPYTQYF. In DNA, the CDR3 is TGTGCCAGCAGTGACAAGGCGGGGGGACCTTATACGCAGTATTTT.

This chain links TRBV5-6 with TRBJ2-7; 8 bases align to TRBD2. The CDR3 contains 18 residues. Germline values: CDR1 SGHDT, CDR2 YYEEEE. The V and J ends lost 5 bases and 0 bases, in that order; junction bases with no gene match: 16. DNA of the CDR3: TGTGCCAGCAGTCTGAGTAGCGGGGCCGCTCCTAACTCCTACGAGCAGTACTTC. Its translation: CASSLSSGAAPNSYEQYF.

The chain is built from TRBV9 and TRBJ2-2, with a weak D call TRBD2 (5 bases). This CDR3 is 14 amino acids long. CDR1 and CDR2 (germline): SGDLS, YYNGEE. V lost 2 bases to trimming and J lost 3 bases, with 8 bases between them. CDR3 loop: CASSVGLHTGELFF. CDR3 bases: TGTGCCAGCAGCGTCGGACTTCACACCGGGGAGCTGTTTTTT.

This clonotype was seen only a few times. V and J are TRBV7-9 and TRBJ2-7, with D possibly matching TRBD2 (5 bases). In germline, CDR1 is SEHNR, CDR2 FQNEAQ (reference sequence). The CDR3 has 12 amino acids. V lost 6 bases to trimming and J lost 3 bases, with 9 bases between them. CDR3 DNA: TGTGCCAGCAGTGAGGGTGGCTACGAGCAGTACTTC. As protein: CASSEGGYEQYF.

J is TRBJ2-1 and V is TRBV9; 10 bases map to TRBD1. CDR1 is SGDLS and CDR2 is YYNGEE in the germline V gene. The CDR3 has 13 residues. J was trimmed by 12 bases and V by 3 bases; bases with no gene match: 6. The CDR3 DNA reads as TGTGCCAGCAGCGACGGGACAGGGGCGACGCAGTTCTTC. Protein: CASSDGTGATQFF.

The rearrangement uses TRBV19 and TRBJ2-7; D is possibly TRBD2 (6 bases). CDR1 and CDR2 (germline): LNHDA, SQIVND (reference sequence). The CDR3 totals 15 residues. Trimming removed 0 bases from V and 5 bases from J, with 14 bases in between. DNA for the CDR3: TGTGCCAGTAGTATAGAATTGGAGGGGCTGGACGAGCAGTACTTC. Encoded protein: CASSIELEGLDEQYF.

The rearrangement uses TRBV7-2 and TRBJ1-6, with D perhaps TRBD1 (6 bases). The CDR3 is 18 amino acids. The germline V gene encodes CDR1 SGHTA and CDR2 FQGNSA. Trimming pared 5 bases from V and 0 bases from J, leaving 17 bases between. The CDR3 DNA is TGTGCCAGCAGCCTTGGGACATCTATAATCTCCTATAATTCACCCCTCCACTTT. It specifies CASSLGTSIISYNSPLHF.

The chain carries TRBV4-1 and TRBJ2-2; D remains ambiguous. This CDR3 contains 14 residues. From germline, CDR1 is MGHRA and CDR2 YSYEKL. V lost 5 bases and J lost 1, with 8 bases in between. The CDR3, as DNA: TGCGCCAGCAGCAGTCACCAGAACACCGGGGAGCTGTTTTTT. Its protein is CASSSHQNTGELFF.

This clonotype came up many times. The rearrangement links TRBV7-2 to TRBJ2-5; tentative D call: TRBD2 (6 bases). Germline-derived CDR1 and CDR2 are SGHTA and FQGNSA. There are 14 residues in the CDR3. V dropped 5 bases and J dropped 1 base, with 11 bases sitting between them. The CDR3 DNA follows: TGTGCCAGCAGCCCAGTGACTAGCCAAGAGACCCAGTACTTC. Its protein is CASSPVTSQETQYF.

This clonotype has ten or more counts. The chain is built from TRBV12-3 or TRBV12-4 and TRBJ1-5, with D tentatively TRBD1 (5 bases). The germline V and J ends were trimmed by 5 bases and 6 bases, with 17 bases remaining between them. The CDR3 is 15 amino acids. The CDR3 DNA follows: TGTGCCAGCAGTCAACAGGAGGGCAGCGGTCAGCCCCAGCATTTT. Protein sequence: CASSQQEGSGQPQHF.